This T cell receptor beta chain was profiled in a study of cytomegalovirus exposure and HLA in healthy donors listed by TCRdb under 2017. Study-level background: An earlier analysis of approximately 600 of the donors reported about 250 Gb of sequence data and approximately 110 million unique TCR beta sequences from around 200 million T cells. Roughly 300 gigabases of sequencing data and 70 million to 100 million unique TCR sequences were included in an early release covering over 600 HLA-typed donors. Of the 300 to 500 genotyped donors, roughly 76% were placed in the genetic ancestry cluster associated with self-reported Caucasian donors. The aim of the study was to test whether cataloging public T cell receptors could identify signatures of past pathogen exposure. The T cell repertoires of 666 subjects were profiled by immunosequencing and related to cytomegalovirus serostatus. Along with the 666-subject first cohort, a separate validation cohort of more than 90 different subjects was used. To predict cytomegalovirus infection status, the study brought together high-throughput TCR immunosequencing, statistical association of individual TCRs with disease status, and machine learning. In a later analysis, previously published TCR beta repertoires from roughly 710 donors were re-analyzed and high-resolution HLA genotyping was added so that TCR occurrence patterns could be studied. Rather than drawing on any new phenotypic data, the later analysis identified candidate immune exposures from TCR beta sequences and the way those sequences occurred across donors. To decide whether each TCR beta V gene segment behaved as functional or pseudogenic, an earlier analysis of nearly 600 of the donors relied on high-throughput TCR beta sequencing. Donor age, sex, ethnicity and CMV serostatus were collected together with the repertoire data. A later genetic analysis took genome-wide SNP genotypes for 398 of the 666 donors and used that subset as a discovery cohort. All discovery cohort repertoires had been generated using a single sequencing platform. HLA typing included class I and class II loci at four-digit resolution. Typing coverage differed by locus: A, B, C, DRB1 and DQB1 were typed in about 620-630 donors, DQA1 in 500 to 550, DPA1 in over 600, and DPB1 in about 450. Because of strong linkage in the cohort, 4 to 6 DR-DQ haplotypes were treated as single units for association and clustering. Among about 400 genotyped donors of the cohort, an average of about 240,000 unique TCR beta nucleotide sequences was sequenced per donor, of which 15% to 20% were non-productive.

Turning to this clone: It has no known antigen specificity. Per-base quality was not reported, and no clone a single base away is much larger than it.

What the research found in general, with its limitations: Because some donors lacked HLA typing at each locus, the association tests relied only on the typed subset. This cohort had only TCR beta chains sequenced, and the lack of alpha or paired-chain data limited which features could be detected. Compared with equally common non-associated chains, HLA-associated TCR beta chains in a later analysis were more clonally expanded and had lower generation probabilities. Three of the identified cytomegalovirus-associated TCR beta chains were confirmed in vitro to be specific for cytomegalovirus antigens. An association between a missense DCLRE1C variant and V-gene and J-gene trimming of TCR beta chains was found in a later genetic analysis and replicated in an independent cohort. A further reported finding was that TCR beta sequences accurately predicted the HLA-A and HLA-B alleles for most subjects in the first cohort. Several of the top co-occurrence clusters appeared to be linked to parvovirus B19, influenza, CMV and Epstein-Barr virus, according to a later analysis. According to a later genetic analysis, donors in an Asian-associated ancestry cluster had fewer N-insertions in productive TCRs than the approximately 670-donor mean. Correlated functional status among segregating V segments might reflect linkage disequilibrium, but an unknown experimental factor could not be ruled out. The authors suggested that the approach could potentially be extended to other disease states and immunological phenotypes. Because counts were too low, roughly 18 rarely observed V segments, including chromosome 9 orphons, were left out of the earlier analysis of approximately 500 of the donors. The 87-base-pair reads could not distinguish some IMGT-functional V segments, including TRBV6-2 and TRBV6-3, so those segments were excluded. A cluster of highly shared sequence variants was judged likely to be a technical artifact of the sequencing pipeline. Most CMV-associated TCR beta chains appeared to be HLA-restricted in a later analysis, and the HLA associations seemed to be driven largely by CMV exposure. The study listed 150 to 200 TCR beta chains as associated with cytomegalovirus. According to a later analysis, TCR association rates differed among HLA loci, with DRB1 alleles showing the most associated TCRs and HLA-C alleles showing the fewest. Across donors, most TCR sequences were observed very rarely, whereas some public TCRs were present in many individuals. Presence/absence analyses assumed roughly uniform sequencing depth across donors, an assumption that may not hold. Immune exposure information for the cohort was limited to CMV serostatus. In an earlier analysis of more than 450 of the donors, most TCR beta V segments were observed in productive rearrangements about 90% or about 30% of the time, broadly matching IMGT annotations. At a false discovery rate of 0.05, a later analysis linked fewer than 20,000 TCR beta sequences to specific HLA alleles. Strong co-occurrence of HLA alleles, especially DR and DQ, made assigning TCR associations to individual alleles difficult. Cytomegalovirus status was reported to be diagnosed by the classifier with high specificity and sensitivity in both the original and validation cohorts.

The CDR3 holds 14 amino acids from the cysteine to the phenylalanine. The DNA shown is the 42-base CDR3, in frame from base 1. CDR1 and CDR2 are drawn from the germline V gene: MDHEN, SYDVKM. Trimming leaves V shorter by 2 bases and J shorter by 3 bases, with the junction holding 0 bases beyond the gene matches. To prepare the library, the immunoSEQ multiplex PCR assay was applied. A mixture of 60 forward primers for TCR Vbeta segments and 13 reverse primers for TCR Jbeta segments was used in the multiplex PCR. A multiplex PCR assay on genomic DNA amplified the CDR3 region of rearranged TCR beta genes. On the Illumina HiSeq System, the amplified TCR beta libraries were sequenced as 87-base-pair reads. Regarding the original processing steps: Across the 500 to 750 repertoires, a later analysis counted 80 million or so unique TCR beta chains, some 11 million of which were shared by at least two donors. Raw reads were error-corrected and collapsed into unique sequences with a nearest-neighbor algorithm that merged closely related sequences to remove PCR and sequencing errors. Alignment of CDR3 sequences to IMGT reference sequences was used to assign V, D and J gene segments. For a sequence to be retained, a match of at least six nucleotides to both a V gene segment and a J gene segment was required. A rearrangement was called productive if the CDR3 had no stop codons and remained in frame with V and J, and every other rearrangement was called non-productive. Following IMGT convention, CDR3 was defined as the stretch from the second conserved V-encoded cysteine up to the conserved J-encoded phenylalanine. In an earlier analysis of around 540 of the donors, sequences lacking an unambiguous match to a single V gene segment were excluded. In an earlier analysis of 500 to 750 of the donors, V segments were called functional above 56.7% productive rearrangements and were called segregating when the between-donor standard deviation exceeded 5%. To diagnose cytomegalovirus status from the catalog of TCR beta chain sequences, a statistical classification framework was built. In a later analysis, TCR nucleotide sequences were compared against IMGT/GENE-DB human TR gene sequences so that V and J genes could be assigned. A later analysis assigned CDR3 sequences and most-parsimonious VDJ recombination scenarios with the TCRdist pipeline. A later analysis defined each TCR beta chain by its CDR3 amino acid sequence plus V-gene family, and excluded reads lacking a unique V-gene family. A later analysis removed roughly 590 highly shared, low-generation-probability nucleotide sequences to deal with suspected cross-contamination and a sequencing artifact. For each public chain, a later analysis derived a clonal expansion index from normalized ranks of inferred template counts within each repertoire. In a later analysis, generation probabilities were computed with a VDJ recombination model fitted to out-of-frame rearrangements, and the resulting probabilities were checked against IGoR. Hypergeometric tests were used in a later analysis to score TCR-TCR, TCR-HLA and TCR-CMV co-occurrence, with a repertoire-size bias correction applied to the TCR pairs. False discovery rates were estimated in a later analysis by permuting HLA or CMV assignments 20 times. In a later analysis, co-occurring TCRs were grouped with DBSCAN, and TCRdist sequence similarity was added when clustering was performed within HLA-allele-positive subsets. Repertoires with fewer than 30,000 or more than 120,000 public chains, plus five repertoires with anomalous nucleotide sharing, were excluded from co-occurrence clustering. What TCRdb holds here is the immuneACCESS table cut down to in-frame rearrangements. Part of the clones is not present; checked against another copy, under half of the missing clones reflect an unresolved V gene, and the others are unexplained. V, J and clone size are taken as reported in that table, and D and trimming were inferred from the DNA itself. In this sample the table shows under 150,000 clones, about 81% of which occur a single time. Clones ranked in the top ten supply over 4.5% of the sample.

The cohort comprised around 700 healthy bone marrow donors. All cohort members were sampled while nominally healthy, although unrecorded immune exposures were likely present. The donor was CMV seropositive and belonged to the group of 250 to 300 seropositive cohort members. Each donor provided a peripheral blood sample, and peripheral blood mononuclear cells were used for TCR beta sequencing. Genomic DNA was extracted from the blood cell samples with the Qiagen DNeasy Blood Extraction Kit. The clonotype was recovered from a woman in her thirties or forties in good health and CMV-seropositive. The specimen was PBMCs. This chain joins TRBV28 to TRBJ2-2, with 7 junctional bases fitting TRBD2. The CDR3 amino acid sequence is: CASSLGGDTGELFF. In nucleotide form, the sequence is TGTGCCAGCAGTTTAGGGGGGGACACCGGGGAGCTGTTTTTT.